The 6 T cell receptor beta chains presented below share a single source sample, sequenced in a study of blood T cell repertoires in COVID-19. The data were produced by immunoSEQ multiplex PCR, yet TCRdb's version contains in-frame clones alone and is incomplete. The repertoire has approximately 260,000 clones, around 85% of them found once; the top ten carry about 4%. Sequencing used peripheral blood. Receptors originate from a woman in her thirties or forties with active or convalescent COVID-19.

This chain links TRBV6-5 with TRBJ2-1, with a possible D match to TRBD1 (7 bases). This CDR3 is built from 15 residues. Germline loops: CDR1 MNHEY, CDR2 SVGAGI. V lost 6 bases and J lost 12, with 24 bases in between. The DNA of the CDR3 is TGTGCCAGCAGATACGGACAGGAGGGTTCGGATGGGCAGTTCTTC. This encodes CASRYGQEGSDGQFF.

J is TRBJ1-2 and V is TRBV30; D might be TRBD1 (5 bases). V gave up 0 bases and J gave up 3 bases, with 11 bases separating them. This CDR3 contains 14 residues. Germline CDR1 GTSNPN, CDR2 SVGIG (reference sequence). As DNA, the CDR3 is TGTGCCTGGAGTGTACAGGTAACAGACTATGGCTACACCTTC. Amino acids: CAWSVQVTDYGYTF.

V and J are TRBV7-3 and TRBJ1-2; 8 bases line up with TRBD1. Trimming at V came to 6 bases and at J to 7 bases, leaving 7 bases not matched to a gene. CDR3 length equals 13 residues. The V gene's germline CDR1 is SGHTA and CDR2 FQGTGA. The CDR3 DNA reads as TGTGCCAGCAGTTCCGGACAGGGTGGTGGCTACACCTTC. It specifies CASSSGQGGGYTF.

This rearrangement joins TRBV5-1 to TRBJ2-3; 12 bases agree with TRBD2. The CDR3 totals 16 residues. The germline CDR1 and CDR2 sequences are SGHRS and YFSETQ. With V trimmed by 1 base and J by 4 bases, 4 bases remained unmatched. In DNA, the CDR3 is TGCGCCAGCAGCTTGCCTAGCGGGGGGGCGTCAGATACGCAGTATTTT. Translating gives CASSLPSGGASDTQYF. Using reference TRBV5-1 and TRBJ2-3 for the parts outside the CDR3, the full variable domain is KAGVTQTPRYLIKTRGQQVTLSCSPISGHRSVSWYQQTPGQGLQFLFEYFSETQRNKGNFPGRFSGRQFSNSRSEMNVSTLELGDSALYLCASSLPSGGASDTQYFGPGTRLTVL.

The rearrangement joins TRBV25-1 to TRBJ2-5, with TRBD2 as a possible D gene (6 bases). Trimming shortened V by 2 bases and J by 5 bases, and 24 bases separated the two germline ends. The CDR3 loop spans 18 amino acids. Per germline, CDR1 MGHDK and CDR2 SYGVNS. The CDR3 DNA follows: TGTGCCAGCAGTGAACTTCCTTTGAAGCCCGCGGAGGGGGAGACCCAGTACTTC. This gives the protein CASSELPLKPAEGETQYF.

CDR3 bases: TGTGCCAGCAGTTATCCCTCACCGGGAGATCTCCTCTCTGGAAACACCATATATTTT. It specifies CASSYPSPGDLLSGNTIYF. The chain has TRBV28 and TRBJ1-3; D is ambiguous. This CDR3 is 19 amino acids long. Germline V CDR1 and CDR2: MDHEN, SYDVKM. V gave up 4 bases and J gave up 0 bases, with 22 bases separating them.